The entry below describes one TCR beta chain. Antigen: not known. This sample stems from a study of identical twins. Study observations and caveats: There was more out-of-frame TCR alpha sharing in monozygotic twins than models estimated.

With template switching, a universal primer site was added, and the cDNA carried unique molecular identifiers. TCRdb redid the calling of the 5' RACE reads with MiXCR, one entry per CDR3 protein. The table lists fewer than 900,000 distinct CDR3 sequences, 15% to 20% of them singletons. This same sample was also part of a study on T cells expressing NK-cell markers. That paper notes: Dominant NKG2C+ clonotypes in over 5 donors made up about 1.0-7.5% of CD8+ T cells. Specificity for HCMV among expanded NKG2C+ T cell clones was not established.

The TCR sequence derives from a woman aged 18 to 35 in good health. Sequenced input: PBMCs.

In DNA, the CDR3 is TGCAGTGCTAGAAAGACGGCGGGGTACGAGCAGTACTTC. Protein: CSARKTAGYEQYF. This chain uses TRBV20-1 with TRBJ2-7, with D perhaps TRBD2 (6 bases). Trimming cost V 2 bases and J 4 bases, with 12 bases left between them. Germline CDR1 is DFQATT and CDR2 is SNEGSKA (reference sequence). CDR3 length equals 13 residues.